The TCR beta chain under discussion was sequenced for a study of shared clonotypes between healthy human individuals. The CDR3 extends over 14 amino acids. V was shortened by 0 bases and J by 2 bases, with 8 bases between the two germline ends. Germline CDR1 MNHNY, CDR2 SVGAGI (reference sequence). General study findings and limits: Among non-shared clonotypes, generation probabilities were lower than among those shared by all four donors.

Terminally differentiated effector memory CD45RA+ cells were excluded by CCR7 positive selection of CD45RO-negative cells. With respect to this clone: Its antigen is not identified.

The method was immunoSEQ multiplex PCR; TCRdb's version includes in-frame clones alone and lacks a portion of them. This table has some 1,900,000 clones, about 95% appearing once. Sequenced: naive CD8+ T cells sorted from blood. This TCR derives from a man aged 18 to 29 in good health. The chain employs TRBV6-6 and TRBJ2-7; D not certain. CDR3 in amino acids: CASSYSAGTYEQYF. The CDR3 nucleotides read TGTGCCAGCAGTTACTCGGCAGGCACCTACGAGCAGTACTTC.